The clone carrying this TCR beta chain was seen more than once but under ten times. No antigen is known for it. This sample was taken from a study of beta chain features in type 1 diabetes. Study context: Examination spanned 100 million to 120 million sorted cells from all samples.

Sequencing targeted expressed TCRB transcripts, as all isolated RNA had been reverse transcribed. Sequencing was performed with immunoSEQ multiplex PCR; in TCRdb, only in-frame clones are kept and a portion is missing. The data hold 300,000 to 350,000 clones, with roughly 8% observed a single time. V was pared by 1 base and J by 3 bases, with 18 bases between. Germline CDR1 and CDR2: SGHRS and YFSETQ. The CDR3 contains 17 residues. Study findings and constraints: Patients with type 1 diabetes showed fewer VDJ junction insertions and more deletions. Within the patient group, naive, central memory and Treg TCRB repertoires appeared more similar to each other than within healthy donors.

The specimen was central memory CD4+ T cells from blood. This chain joins TRBV5-1 and TRBJ2-3, with a weak D call TRBD1 (6 bases). This TCR was sampled from a young woman in good health. The CDR3 sequence: CASSLSIVGAGTDTQYF. The CDR3 coding sequence is TGCGCCAGCAGCTTGAGTATAGTGGGGGCTGGGACAGATACGCAGTATTTT.